This T cell receptor (beta chain) came from a study of technical replicates of blood from several donors. The CDR3 is 15 amino acids. V was shortened by 0 bases and J by 3 bases, with 11 bases between the two germline ends. The germline V gene has CDR1 MNHEY and CDR2 SVGAGI. Clones were read by immunoSEQ multiplex PCR, and TCRdb kept only the in-frame ones, dropping some. The top ten hold about 0.38% of the sample, which has 80,000 to 95,000 clones, about 95% seen once. The sample taken for sequencing was T cells isolated from PBMCs. The sequence was obtained from a human donor in good health. This chain joins TRBV6-5 and TRBJ1-2; tentative D call: TRBD1 (5 bases). The CDR3 coding sequence is TGTGCCAGCAGTTACTCGAAGGGGTGGTACTATGGCTACACCTTC. Its protein is CASSYSKGWYYGYTF.